This TCR beta chain is drawn from a study of blood T cell repertoires in COVID-19. On the study more broadly: COVID-19 samples, acute and convalescent, were from the United States, Italy and Spain.

Individuals aged 18 to 89 years were recruited from fewer than 30 US areas. Which cohort a participant joined came from the clinical history participants gave. Original handling: Reference gene primer amplification in the assay estimated nucleated cell counts. Repertoires were generated with immunoSEQ multiplex PCR, while TCRdb's copy carries only in-frame clones and drops some. That table is the source of V, J and clone size, and D and trimming were worked out from the DNA. The profile shows about 270,000 clones, 80% to 90% of them singletons. From germline, CDR1 is SGHAT and CDR2 FQNNGV. The germline V and J ends were trimmed by 1 base and 4 bases, with 8 bases remaining between them. The CDR3 totals 14 residues.

V and J are TRBV11-2 and TRBJ2-1; no reliable D call. Sequenced: PBMCs or T cells enriched from blood (not recorded which). This TCR was sampled from a woman in her 30s with acute COVID-19. The CDR3 spells CASSLVSVYNEQFF. In DNA, the CDR3 is TGTGCCAGCAGCTTAGTGTCGGTTTACAATGAGCAGTTCTTC.